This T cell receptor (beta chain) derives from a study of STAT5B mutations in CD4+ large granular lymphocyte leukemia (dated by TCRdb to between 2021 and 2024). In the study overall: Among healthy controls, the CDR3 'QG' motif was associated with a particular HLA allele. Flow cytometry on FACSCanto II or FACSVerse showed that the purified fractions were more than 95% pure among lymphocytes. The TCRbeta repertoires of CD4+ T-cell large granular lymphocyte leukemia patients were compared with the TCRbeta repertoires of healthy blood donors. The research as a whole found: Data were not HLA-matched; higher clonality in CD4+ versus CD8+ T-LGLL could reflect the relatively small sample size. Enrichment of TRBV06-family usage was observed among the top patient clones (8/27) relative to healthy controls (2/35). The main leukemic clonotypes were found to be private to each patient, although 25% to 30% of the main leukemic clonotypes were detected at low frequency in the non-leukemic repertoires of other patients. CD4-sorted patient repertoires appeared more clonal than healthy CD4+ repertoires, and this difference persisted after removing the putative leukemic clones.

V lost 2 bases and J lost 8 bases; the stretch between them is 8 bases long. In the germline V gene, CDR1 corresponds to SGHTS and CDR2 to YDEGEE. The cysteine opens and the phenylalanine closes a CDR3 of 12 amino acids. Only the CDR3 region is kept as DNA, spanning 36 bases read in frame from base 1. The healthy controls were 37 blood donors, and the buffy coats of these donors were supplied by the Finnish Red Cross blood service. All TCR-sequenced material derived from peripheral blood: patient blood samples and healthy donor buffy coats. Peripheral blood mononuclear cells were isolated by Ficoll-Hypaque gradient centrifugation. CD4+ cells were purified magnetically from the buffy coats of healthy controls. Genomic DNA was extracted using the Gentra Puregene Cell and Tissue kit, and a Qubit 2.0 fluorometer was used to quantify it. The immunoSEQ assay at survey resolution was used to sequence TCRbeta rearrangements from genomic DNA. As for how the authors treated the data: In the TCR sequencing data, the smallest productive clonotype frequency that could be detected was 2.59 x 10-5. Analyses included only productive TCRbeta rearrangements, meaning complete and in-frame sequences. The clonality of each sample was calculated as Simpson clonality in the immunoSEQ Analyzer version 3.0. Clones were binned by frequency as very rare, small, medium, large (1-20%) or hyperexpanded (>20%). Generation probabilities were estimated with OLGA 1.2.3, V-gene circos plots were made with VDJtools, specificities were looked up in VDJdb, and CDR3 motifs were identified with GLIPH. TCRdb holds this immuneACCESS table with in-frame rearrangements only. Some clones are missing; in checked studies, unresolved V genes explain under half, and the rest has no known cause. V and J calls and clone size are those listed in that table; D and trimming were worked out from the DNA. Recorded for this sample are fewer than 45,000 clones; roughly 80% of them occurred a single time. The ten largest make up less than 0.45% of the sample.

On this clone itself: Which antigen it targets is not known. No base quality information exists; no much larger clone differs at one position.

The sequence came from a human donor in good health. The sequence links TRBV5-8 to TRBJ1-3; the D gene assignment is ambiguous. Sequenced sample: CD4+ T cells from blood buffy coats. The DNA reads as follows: TGTGCCAGCAGCTTTATGTGGGACACCATATATTTT. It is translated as CASSFMWDTIYF.